The source of this T cell receptor beta chain is a study of monozygotic twins with inflammatory bowel disease. The CDR3 has 15 residues. Germline V lookup: CDR1 WSHSY, CDR2 SAAADI. TCRdb reprocessed the 5' RACE reads and keeps a single row for each CDR3 protein, giving no DNA. In total, the table holds about 210,000 distinct CDR3 sequences. V is TRBV10-2 and J is TRBJ1-2; without DNA, the TCRdb call of TRBD1 cannot be checked. Sequenced material: blood. This TCR was recovered from a human donor with ulcerative colitis or Crohn's disease, or a healthy co-twin of an affected twin (not recorded which). Here the CDR3 reads CASSPDSFGNYGYTF.